The 8 T cell receptor beta chains below come from one sample, sequenced in a study of blood T cell repertoires in COVID-19. Assay used: immunoSEQ multiplex PCR; TCRdb lists only in-frame clones, some missing. This sample has approximately 200,000 clones, with approximately 86% found just once. Input material: peripheral blood. Receptor source: a woman aged 25-40 years with active or convalescent COVID-19.

This chain joins TRBV4-1 and TRBJ2-6, with TRBD1 matching over 8 bases. CDR1 and CDR2 from the germline V gene are MGHRA and YSYEKL. V lost 0 bases to trimming and J lost 2 bases; unmatched junction nucleotides: 6. This CDR3 has 18 residues. This CDR3 is CASSQEQGVRAGANVLTF. The CDR3 nucleotides read TGCGCCAGCAGCCAAGAACAGGGGGTAAGAGCTGGGGCCAACGTCCTGACTTTC.

The chain combines TRBV7-9 with TRBJ2-7, with a possible D match to TRBD2 (6 bases). The CDR3 runs 13 residues. V dropped 4 bases and J dropped 3 bases, with 10 bases sitting between them. Germline V CDR1 and CDR2: SEHNR, FQNEAQ (reference sequence). The chain's CDR3 is CASSSRTIYEQYF. The CDR3, as DNA: TGTGCCAGCAGCTCGCGGACTATCTACGAGCAGTACTTC.

This clone appeared a single time. The chain joins TRBV13 to TRBJ1-1, with 8 nucleotides matching TRBD1. CDR1 PRHDT and CDR2 FYEKMQ come from the germline V gene (reference sequence). The ends lost 5 bases at V and 6 bases at J; junction bases unmatched: 8. The CDR3 is made up of 14 amino acids. In nucleotides, the CDR3 is TGTGCCAGCAGCCCCCGGACAGGGCGGCCTGAAGCTTTCTTT. Translating gives CASSPRTGRPEAFF.

To note about this clone: Its ends do not fully match the called genes, so a read error is possible. V is TRBV7-7 and J is TRBJ2-6; possible D gene TRBD2, 6 bases. Germline values: CDR1 SSHAT, CDR2 FNYEAQ (reference sequence). This CDR3 has 15 amino acids. The DNA of the CDR3 is TGTGCTAGCAGCTCCGGGGGCTCTGGGGCCAACGTCCTGACTTTC. Translation gives CASSSGGSGANVLTF.

This clone was detected once. This chain connects TRBV7-8 to TRBJ1-5, with D maybe TRBD1 (5 bases). Germline-derived CDR1 and CDR2 are SGHVS and FQNEAQ. The CDR3 consists of 14 residues. V lost 5 bases and J lost 0, with 8 bases in between. CDR3 DNA sequence: TGTGCCAGCAGCCTCCAGGGTAGCAATCAGCCCCAGCATTTT. Its translation: CASSLQGSNQPQHF. Filled out from reference TRBV7-8 and TRBJ1-5, the complete variable domain reads GAGVSQSPRYKVAKRGQDVALRCDPISGHVSLFWYQQALGQGPEFLTYFQNEAQLDKSGLPSDRFFAERPEGSVSTLKIQRTQQEDSAVYLCASSLQGSNQPQHFGDGTRLSIL.

The CDR3 is CASSAQGNQPQHF. The CDR3 DNA reads as TGTGCCAGCAGCGCACAGGGGAATCAGCCCCAGCATTTT. V and J are TRBV3-1 (or the pseudogene TRBV3-2) and TRBJ1-5, with 7 bases lining up with TRBD1. Germline V lookup: CDR1 LGHDT, CDR2 YNNKEL (reference sequence). V trimming: 5 bases; J trimming: 4 bases; junction bases outside the gene matches: 2. There are 13 residues in the CDR3.

J is TRBJ2-7 and V is TRBV18, with a possible D match to TRBD2 (5 bases). The CDR3 covers 14 residues. With 3 bases removed from V and 3 bases from J, the gap between germline ends came to 12 bases. Germline loops: CDR1 KGHSH, CDR2 LQKENI. The CDR3 DNA reads as TGTGCCAGCTCACCGGACGGGGTGGTCTACGAGCAGTACTTC. It translates to CASSPDGVVYEQYF.

This clone showed up just a few times. The rearrangement uses TRBV19 and TRBJ1-5; the match to TRBD1 covers 7 bases. The CDR3 is made up of 16 amino acids. V shed 7 bases, J shed 5 bases, and the junction held 14 bases outside the gene matches. Per germline, CDR1 LNHDA and CDR2 SQIVND (reference sequence). The CDR3 bases are TGTGCCAGTAAGGAACAGGGGCCTTCGACCGATCAGCCCCAGCATTTT. This gives the protein CASKEQGPSTDQPQHF.